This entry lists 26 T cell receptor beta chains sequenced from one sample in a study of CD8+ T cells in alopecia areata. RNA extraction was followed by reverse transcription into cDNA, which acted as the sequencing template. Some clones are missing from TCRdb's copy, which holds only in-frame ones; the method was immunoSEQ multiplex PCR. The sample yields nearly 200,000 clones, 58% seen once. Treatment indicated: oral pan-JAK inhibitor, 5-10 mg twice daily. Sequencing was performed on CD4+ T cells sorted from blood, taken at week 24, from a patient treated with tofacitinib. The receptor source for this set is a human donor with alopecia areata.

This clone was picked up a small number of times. CDR3 coding DNA: TGTGCCAGCAGCGGGGCGGGTGACCTAGATACGCAGTATTTT. Translated, it gives CASSGAGDLDTQYF. The rearrangement links TRBV7-8 to TRBJ2-3; D is tentatively TRBD1 or TRBD2 (5 bases each). Germline V gene lookup returns CDR1 SGHVS and CDR2 FQNEAQ. The CDR3 covers 14 residues. Trimming left V 5 bases short and J 5 bases short, with 14 bases between.

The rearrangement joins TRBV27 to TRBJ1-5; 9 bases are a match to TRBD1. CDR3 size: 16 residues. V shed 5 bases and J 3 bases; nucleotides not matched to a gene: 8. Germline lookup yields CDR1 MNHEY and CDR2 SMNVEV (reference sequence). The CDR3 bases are TGTGCCAGCAGTCGTACCGGGACAGGGTCCAATCAGCCCCAGCATTTT. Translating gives CASSRTGTGSNQPQHF.

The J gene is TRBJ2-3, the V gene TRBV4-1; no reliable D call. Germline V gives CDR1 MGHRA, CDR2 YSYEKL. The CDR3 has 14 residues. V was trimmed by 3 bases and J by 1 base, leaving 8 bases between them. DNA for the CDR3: TGCGCCAGCAGCCACGGCCCGCGCACAGATACGCAGTATTTT. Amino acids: CASSHGPRTDTQYF.

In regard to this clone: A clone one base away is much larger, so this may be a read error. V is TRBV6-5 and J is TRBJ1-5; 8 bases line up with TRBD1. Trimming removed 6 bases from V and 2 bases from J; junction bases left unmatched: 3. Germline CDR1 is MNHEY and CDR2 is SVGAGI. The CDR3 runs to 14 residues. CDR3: CASSAGQGNQPQHF. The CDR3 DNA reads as TGTGCCAGCAGCGCGGGACAGGGCAATCAGCCCCAGCATTTT.

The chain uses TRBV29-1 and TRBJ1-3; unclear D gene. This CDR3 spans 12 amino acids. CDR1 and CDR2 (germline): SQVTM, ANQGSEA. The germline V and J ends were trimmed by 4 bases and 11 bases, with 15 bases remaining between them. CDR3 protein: CSVGEVQAPIYF. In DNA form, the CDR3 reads TGCAGCGTTGGGGAGGTGCAGGCCCCCATATATTTT.

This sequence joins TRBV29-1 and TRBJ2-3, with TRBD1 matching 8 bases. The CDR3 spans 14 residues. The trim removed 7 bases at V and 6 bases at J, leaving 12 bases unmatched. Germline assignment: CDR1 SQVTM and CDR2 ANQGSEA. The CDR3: CSDSGTGPTDTQYF. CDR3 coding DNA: TGCAGCGATTCCGGGACAGGCCCCACCGATACGCAGTATTTT.

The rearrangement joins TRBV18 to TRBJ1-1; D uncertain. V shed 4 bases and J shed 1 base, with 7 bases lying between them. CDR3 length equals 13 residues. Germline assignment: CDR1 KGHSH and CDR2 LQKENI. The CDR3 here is CASSRQPNTEAFF. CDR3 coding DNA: TGTGCCAGCTCACGTCAACCGAACACTGAAGCTTTCTTT.

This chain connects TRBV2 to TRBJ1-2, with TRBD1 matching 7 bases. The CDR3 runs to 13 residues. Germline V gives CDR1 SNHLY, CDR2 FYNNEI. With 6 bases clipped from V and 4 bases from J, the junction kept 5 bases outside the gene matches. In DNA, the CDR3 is TGTGCCAGCAGGCCGACAGGGACCTATGGCTACACCTTC. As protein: CASRPTGTYGYTF.

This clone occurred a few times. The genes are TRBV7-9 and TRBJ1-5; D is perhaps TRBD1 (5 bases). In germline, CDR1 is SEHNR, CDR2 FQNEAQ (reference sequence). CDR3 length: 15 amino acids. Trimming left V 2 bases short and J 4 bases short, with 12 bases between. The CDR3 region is CASSLLGDGNQPQHF. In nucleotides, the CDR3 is TGTGCCAGCAGCTTATTGGGGGACGGGAATCAGCCCCAGCATTTT. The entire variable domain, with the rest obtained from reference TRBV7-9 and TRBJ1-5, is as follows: DTGVSQNPRHKITKRGQNVTFRCDPISEHNRLYWYRQTLGQGPEFLTYFQNEAQLEKSRLLSDRFSAERPKGSFSTLEIQRTEQGDSAMYLCASSLLGDGNQPQHFGDGTRLSIL.

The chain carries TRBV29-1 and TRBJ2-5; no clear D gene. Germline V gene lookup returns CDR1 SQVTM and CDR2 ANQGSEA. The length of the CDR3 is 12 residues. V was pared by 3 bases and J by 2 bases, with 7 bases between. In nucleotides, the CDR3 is TGCAGCGTTGACTGGGATCAAGAGACCCAGTACTTC. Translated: CSVDWDQETQYF.

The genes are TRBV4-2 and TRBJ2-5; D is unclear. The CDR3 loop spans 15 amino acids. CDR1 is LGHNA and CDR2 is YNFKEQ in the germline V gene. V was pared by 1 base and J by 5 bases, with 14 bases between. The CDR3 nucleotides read TGTGCCAGCAGCCAAGCTCAGAACTCGCGGGAGACCCAGTACTTC. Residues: CASSQAQNSRETQYF.

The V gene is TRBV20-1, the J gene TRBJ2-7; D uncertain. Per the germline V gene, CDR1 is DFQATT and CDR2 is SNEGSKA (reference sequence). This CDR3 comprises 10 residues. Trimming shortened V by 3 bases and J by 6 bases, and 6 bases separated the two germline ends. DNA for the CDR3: TGCAGTGCTAGGGCCGGCGAGCAGTACTTC. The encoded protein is CSARAGEQYF.

The CDR3 sequence is CSAAELREQYF. The CDR3 nucleotides are TGCAGTGCTGCCGAGCTTCGGGAGCAGTACTTC. The chain combines TRBV20-1 with TRBJ2-7; unclear D gene. This CDR3 comprises 11 residues. Trimming left V 5 bases short and J 7 bases short, with 12 bases between. In germline, CDR1 is DFQATT, CDR2 SNEGSKA (reference sequence).

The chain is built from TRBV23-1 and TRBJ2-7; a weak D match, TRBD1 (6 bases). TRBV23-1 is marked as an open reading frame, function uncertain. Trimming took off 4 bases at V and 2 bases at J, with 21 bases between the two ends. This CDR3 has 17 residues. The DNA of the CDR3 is TGCGCCAGCAGTCCACCCCCAGACAGGTCTCCCACCTACGAGCAGTACTTC. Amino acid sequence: CASSPPPDRSPTYEQYF.

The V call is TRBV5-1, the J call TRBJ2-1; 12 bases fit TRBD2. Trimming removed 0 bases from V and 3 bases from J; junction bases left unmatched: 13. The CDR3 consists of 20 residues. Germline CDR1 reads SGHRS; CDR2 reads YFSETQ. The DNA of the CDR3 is TGCGCCAGCAGCTTGGCTCGAGGCCTAGCGGGAGGGCCTGACTACAATGAGCAGTTCTTC. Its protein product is CASSLARGLAGGPDYNEQFF.

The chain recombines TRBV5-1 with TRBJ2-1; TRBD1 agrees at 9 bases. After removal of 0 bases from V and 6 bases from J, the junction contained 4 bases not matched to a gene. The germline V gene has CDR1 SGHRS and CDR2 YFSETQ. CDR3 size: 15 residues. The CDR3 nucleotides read TGCGCCAGCAGCTTGGGGGACAGGGTCCCCAATGAGCAGTTCTTC. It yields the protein CASSLGDRVPNEQFF.

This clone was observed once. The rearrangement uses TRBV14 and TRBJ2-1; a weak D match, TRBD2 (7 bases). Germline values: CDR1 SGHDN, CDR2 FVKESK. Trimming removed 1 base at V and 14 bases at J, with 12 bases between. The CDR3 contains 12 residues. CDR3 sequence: CASSQVGRGKFF. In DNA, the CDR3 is TGTGCCAGCAGCCAAGTTGGGAGGGGGAAGTTCTTC.

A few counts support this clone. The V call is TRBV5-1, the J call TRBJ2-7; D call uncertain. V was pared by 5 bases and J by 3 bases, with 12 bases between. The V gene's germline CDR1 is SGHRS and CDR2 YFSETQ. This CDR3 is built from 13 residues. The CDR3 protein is CASRSVIDYEQYF. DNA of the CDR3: TGCGCCAGCAGGAGCGTCATTGACTACGAGCAGTACTTC.

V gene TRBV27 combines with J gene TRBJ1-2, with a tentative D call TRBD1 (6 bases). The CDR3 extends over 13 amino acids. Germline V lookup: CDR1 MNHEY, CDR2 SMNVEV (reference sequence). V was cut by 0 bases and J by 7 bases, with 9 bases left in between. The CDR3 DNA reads TGTGCCAGCAGTTTATCCGGGACAAGTGGCTACACCTTC. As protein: CASSLSGTSGYTF.

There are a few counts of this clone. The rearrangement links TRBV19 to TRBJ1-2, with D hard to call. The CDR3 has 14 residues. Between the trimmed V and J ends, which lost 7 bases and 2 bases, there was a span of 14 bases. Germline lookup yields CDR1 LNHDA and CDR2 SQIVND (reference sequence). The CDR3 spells CASTPPRENYGYTF. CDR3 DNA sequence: TGTGCCAGTACGCCCCCAAGGGAGAACTATGGCTACACCTTC.

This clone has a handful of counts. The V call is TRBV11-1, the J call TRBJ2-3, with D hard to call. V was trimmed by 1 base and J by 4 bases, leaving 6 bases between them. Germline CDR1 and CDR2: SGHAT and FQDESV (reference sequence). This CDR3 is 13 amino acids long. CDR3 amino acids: CASSLDPADTQYF. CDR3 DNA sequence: TGTGCCAGCAGCTTAGACCCGGCAGATACGCAGTATTTT.

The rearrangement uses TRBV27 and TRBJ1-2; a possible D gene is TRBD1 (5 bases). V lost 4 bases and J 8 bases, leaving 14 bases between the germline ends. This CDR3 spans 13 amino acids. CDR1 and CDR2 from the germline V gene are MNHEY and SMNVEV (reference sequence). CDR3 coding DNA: TGTGCCAGCAGTTCCCAGGGAAATAACGGCTACACCTTC. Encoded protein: CASSSQGNNGYTF.

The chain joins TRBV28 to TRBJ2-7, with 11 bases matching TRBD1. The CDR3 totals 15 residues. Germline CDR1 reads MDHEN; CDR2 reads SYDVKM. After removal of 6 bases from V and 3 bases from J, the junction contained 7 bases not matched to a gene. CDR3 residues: CASRRDRGLGYEQYF. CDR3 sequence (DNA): TGTGCCAGCAGGAGGGACAGGGGGTTAGGCTACGAGCAGTACTTC.

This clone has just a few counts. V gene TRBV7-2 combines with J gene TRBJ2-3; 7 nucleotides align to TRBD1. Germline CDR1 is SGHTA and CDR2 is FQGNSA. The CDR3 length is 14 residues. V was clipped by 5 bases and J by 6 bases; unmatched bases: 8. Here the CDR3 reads CASSTNTGADTQYF. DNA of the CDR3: TGTGCCAGCAGCACCAATACAGGGGCGGATACGCAGTATTTT.

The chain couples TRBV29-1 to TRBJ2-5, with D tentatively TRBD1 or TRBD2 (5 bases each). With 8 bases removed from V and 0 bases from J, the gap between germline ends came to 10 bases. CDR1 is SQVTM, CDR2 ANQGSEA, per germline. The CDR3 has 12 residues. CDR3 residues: CSLSGHQETQYF. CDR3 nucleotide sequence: TGCAGCCTATCGGGACACCAAGAGACCCAGTACTTC.

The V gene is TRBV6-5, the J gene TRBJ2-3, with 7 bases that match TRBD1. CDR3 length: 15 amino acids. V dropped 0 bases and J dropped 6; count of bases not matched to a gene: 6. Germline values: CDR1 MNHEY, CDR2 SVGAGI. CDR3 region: CASSYSRQGIDTQYF. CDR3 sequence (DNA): TGTGCCAGCAGTTACTCTCGACAGGGTATCGATACGCAGTATTTT.